This TCR beta chain was retrieved from a study of somatic mutations in cytotoxic T cells in rheumatoid arthritis. Only a few counts were recorded for this clone. This CDR3 is 18 amino acids long. The germline gives CDR1 MGHRA, CDR2 YSYEKL. Trimming cost V 0 bases and J 2 bases, with 18 bases left between them. TCRdb keeps only in-frame clones here, not all; method: immunoSEQ multiplex PCR. This sample has some 10,000 clones, with roughly 80% found just once. V and J are TRBV4-1 and TRBJ2-3, with D perhaps TRBD1 (6 bases). Material for sequencing was CD8+ T cells sorted from blood. This clonotype was sampled from a man aged 45-65 years in good health. The CDR3 spells CASSQDSQDSLSTDTQYF. The CDR3 DNA reads TGCGCCAGCAGCCAAGATTCCCAGGACAGCTTGTCCACAGATACGCAGTATTTT.